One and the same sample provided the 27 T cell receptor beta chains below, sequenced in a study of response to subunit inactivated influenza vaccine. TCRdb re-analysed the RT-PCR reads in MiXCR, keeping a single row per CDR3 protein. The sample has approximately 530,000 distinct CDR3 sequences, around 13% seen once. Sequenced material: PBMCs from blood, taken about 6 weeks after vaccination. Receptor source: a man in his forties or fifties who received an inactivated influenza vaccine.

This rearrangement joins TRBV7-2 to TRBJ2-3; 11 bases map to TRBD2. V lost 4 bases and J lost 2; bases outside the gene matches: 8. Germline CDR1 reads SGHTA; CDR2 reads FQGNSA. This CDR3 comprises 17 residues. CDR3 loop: CASSSPTTSGDTDTQYF. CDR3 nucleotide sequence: TGTGCCAGCAGCTCCCCTACGACTAGCGGGGACACAGATACGCAGTATTTT.

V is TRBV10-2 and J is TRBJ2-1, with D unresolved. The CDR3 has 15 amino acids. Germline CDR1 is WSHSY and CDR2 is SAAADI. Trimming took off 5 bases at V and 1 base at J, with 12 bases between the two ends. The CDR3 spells CASSITLNSYNEQFF. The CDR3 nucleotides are TGCGCCAGCAGTATTACGCTAAATTCCTACAATGAGCAGTTCTTC.

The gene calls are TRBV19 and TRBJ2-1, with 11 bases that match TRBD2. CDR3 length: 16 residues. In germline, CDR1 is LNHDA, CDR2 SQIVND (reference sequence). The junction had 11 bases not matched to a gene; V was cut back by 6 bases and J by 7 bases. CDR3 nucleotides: TGTGCCAGTAGCCTCCTGACTAGCGGGGTGATGAATGAGCAGTTCTTC. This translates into CASSLLTSGVMNEQFF.

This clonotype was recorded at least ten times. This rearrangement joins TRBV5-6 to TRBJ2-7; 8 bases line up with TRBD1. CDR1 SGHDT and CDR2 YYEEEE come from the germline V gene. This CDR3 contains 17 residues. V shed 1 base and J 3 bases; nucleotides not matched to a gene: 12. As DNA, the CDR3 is TGTGCCAGCAGCTTGCCGGTTGGACAGGGTAATCTCTACGAGCAGTACTTC. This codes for CASSLPVGQGNLYEQYF.

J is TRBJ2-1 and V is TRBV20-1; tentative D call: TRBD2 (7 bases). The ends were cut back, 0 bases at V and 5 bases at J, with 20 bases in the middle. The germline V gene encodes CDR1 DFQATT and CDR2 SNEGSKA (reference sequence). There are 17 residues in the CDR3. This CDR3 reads CSARDYLRGRGNNEQFF. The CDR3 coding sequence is TGCAGTGCTAGAGATTACTTGAGGGGGAGGGGGAACAATGAGCAGTTCTTC.

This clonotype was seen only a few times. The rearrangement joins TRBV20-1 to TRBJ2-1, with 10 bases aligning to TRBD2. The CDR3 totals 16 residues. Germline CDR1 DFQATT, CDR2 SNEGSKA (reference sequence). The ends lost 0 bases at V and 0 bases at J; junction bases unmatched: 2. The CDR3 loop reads CSARDTSGDSYNEQFF. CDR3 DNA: TGCAGTGCTAGAGATACTAGCGGGGACTCCTACAATGAGCAGTTCTTC.

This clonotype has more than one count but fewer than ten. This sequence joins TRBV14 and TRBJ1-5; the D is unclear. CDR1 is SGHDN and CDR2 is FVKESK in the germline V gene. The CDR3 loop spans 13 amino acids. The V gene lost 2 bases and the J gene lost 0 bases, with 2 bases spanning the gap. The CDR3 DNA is TGTGCCAGCAGCCAATCTAGCAATCAGCCCCAGCATTTT. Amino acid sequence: CASSQSSNQPQHF.

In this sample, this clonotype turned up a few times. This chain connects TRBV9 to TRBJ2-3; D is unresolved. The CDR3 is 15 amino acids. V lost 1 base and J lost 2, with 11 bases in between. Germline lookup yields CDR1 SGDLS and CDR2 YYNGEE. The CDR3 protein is CASSVTPSPTDTQYF. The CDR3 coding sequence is TGTGCCAGCAGCGTAACTCCGTCGCCCACAGATACGCAGTATTTT.

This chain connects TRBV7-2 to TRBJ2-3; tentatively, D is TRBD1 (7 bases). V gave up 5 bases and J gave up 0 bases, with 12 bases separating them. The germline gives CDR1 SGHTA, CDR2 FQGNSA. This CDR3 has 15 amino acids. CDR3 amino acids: CASSQGGPSTDTQYF. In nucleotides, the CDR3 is TGTGCCAGCAGCCAGGGGGGTCCTAGCACAGATACGCAGTATTTT.

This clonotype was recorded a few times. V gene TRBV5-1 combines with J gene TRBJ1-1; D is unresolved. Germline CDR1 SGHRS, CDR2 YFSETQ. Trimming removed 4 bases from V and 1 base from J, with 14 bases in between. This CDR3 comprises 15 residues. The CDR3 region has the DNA TGCGCCAGCAGCACGGGATTCCTGGGGAACACTGAAGCTTTCTTT. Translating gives CASSTGFLGNTEAFF.

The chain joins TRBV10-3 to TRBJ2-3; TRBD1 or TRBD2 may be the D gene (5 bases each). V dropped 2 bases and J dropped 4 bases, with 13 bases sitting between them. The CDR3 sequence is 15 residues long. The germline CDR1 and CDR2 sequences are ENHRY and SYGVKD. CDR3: CAISEQGPGSDTQYF. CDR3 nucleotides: TGTGCCATCAGTGAGCAGGGCCCGGGGTCAGATACGCAGTATTTT.

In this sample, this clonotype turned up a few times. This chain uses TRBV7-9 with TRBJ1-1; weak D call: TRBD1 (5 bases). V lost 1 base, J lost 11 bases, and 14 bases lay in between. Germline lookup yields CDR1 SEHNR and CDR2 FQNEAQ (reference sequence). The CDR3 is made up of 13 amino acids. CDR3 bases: TGTGCCAGCAGCTTAGATCTCCAGGGTTGGGCTTTCTTT. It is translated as CASSLDLQGWAFF. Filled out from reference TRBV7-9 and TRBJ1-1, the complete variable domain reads DTGVSQNPRHKITKRGQNVTFRCDPISEHNRLYWYRQTLGQGPEFLTYFQNEAQLEKSRLLSDRFSAERPKGSFSTLEIQRTEQGDSAMYLCASSLDLQGWAFFGQGTRLTVV.

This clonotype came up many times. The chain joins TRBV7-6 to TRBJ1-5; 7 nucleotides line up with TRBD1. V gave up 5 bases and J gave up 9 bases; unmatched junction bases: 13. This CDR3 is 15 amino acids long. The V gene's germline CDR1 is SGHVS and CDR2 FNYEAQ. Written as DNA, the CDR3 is TGTGCCAGCAGCCCCGAGACAGGGACGTTTGCGCCCCAGCATTTT. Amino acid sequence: CASSPETGTFAPQHF.

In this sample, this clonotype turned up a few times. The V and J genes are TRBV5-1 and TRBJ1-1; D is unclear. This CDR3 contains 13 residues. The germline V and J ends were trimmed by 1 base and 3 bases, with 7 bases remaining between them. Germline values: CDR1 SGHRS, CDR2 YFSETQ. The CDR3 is CASSLSEDTEAFF. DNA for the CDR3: TGCGCCAGCAGCTTGAGTGAGGACACTGAAGCTTTCTTT.

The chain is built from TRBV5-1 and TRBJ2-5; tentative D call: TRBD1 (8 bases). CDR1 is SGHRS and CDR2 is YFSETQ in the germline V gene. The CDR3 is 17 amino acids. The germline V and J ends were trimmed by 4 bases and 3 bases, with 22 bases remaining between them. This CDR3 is CASSPLPRTGREETQYF. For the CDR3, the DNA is TGCGCCAGCAGCCCGCTCCCTCGGACAGGGAGGGAAGAGACCCAGTACTTC.

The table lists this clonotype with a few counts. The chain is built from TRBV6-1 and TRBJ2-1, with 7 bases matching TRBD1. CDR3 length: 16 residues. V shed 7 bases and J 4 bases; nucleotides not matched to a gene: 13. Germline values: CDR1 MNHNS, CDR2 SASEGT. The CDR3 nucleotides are TGTGCCAGCACTCTGGGACGGGACAGCCCTTACAATGAGCAGTTCTTC. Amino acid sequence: CASTLGRDSPYNEQFF.

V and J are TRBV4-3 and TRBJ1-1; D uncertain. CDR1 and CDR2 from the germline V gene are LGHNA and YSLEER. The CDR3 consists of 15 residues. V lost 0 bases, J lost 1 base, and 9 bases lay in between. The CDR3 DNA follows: TGCGCCAGCAGCCAAGAAACGCGACGGAACACTGAAGCTTTCTTT. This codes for CASSQETRRNTEAFF.

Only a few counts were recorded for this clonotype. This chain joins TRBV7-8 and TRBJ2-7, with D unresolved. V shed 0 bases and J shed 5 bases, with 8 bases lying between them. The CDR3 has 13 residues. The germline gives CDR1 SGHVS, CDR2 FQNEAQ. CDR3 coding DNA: TGTGCCAGCAGCTTAGCCCCTCGGGACGAGCAGTACTTC. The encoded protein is CASSLAPRDEQYF.

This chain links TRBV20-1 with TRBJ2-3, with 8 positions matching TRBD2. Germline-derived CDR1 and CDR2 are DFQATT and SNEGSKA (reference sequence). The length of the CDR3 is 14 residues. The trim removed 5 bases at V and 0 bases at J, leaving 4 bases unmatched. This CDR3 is CSAPASGSTDTQYF. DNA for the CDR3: TGCAGTGCTCCGGCTAGCGGGAGCACAGATACGCAGTATTTT.

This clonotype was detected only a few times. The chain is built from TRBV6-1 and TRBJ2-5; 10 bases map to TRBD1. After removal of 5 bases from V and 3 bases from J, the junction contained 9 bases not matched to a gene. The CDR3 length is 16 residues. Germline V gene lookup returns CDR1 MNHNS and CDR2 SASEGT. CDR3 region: CASSRRDRGIEETQYF. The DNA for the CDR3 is TGTGCCAGCAGTAGACGGGACAGGGGAATCGAAGAGACCCAGTACTTC.

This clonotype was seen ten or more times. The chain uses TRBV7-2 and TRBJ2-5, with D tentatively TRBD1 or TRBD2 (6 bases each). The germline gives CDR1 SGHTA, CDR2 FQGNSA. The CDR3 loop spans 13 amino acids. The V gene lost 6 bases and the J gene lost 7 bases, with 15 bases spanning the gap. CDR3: CASSHPKGGTQYF. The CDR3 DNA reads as TGTGCCAGCAGTCACCCGAAGGGGGGGACCCAGTACTTC.

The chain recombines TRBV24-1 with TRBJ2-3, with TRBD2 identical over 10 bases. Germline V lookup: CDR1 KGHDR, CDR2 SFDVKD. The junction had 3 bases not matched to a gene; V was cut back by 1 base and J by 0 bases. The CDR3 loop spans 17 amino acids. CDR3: CATSDFGLAESTDTQYF. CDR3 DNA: TGTGCCACCAGTGATTTCGGACTAGCGGAGAGCACAGATACGCAGTATTTT.

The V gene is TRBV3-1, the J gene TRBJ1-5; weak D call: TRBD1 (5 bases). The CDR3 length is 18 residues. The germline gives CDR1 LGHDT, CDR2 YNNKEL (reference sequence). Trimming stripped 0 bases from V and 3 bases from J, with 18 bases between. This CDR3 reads CASSQELRTGHFNQPQHF. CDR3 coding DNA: TGTGCCAGCAGCCAAGAATTGAGAACAGGCCATTTCAATCAGCCCCAGCATTTT. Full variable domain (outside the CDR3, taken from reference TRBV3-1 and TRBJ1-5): DTAVSQTPKYLVTQMGNDKSIKCEQNLGHDTMYWYKQDSKKFLKIMFSYNNKELIINETVPNRFSPKSPDKAHLNLHINSLELGDSAVYFCASSQELRTGHFNQPQHFGDGTRLSIL.

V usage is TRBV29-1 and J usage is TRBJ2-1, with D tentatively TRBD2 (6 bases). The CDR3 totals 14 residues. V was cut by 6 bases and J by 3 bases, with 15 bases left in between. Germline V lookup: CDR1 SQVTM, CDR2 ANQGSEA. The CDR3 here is CSVVGLFLYNEQFF. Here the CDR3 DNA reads TGCAGCGTCGTAGGACTATTCCTCTACAATGAGCAGTTCTTC.

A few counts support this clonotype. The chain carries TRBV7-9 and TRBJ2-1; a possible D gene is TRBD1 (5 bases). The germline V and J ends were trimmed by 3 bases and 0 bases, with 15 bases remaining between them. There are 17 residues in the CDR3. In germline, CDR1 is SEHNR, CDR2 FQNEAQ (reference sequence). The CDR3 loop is CASSFYRGSSSYNEQFF. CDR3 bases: TGTGCCAGCAGCTTTTATAGGGGATCGAGCTCCTACAATGAGCAGTTCTTC.

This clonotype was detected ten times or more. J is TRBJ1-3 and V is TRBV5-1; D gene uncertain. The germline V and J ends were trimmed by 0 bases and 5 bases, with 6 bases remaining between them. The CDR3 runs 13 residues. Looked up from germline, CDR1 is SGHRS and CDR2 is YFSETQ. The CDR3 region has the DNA TGCGCCAGCAGCTTGGATTGGAGAAACACCATATATTTT. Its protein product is CASSLDWRNTIYF.

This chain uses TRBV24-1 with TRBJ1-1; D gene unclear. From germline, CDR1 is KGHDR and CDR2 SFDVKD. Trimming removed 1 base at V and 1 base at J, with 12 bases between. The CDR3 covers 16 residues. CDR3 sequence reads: CATSDLEGRPNTEAFF. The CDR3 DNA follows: TGTGCCACCAGTGATTTAGAAGGCAGGCCGAACACTGAAGCTTTCTTT.